The TCR beta chain described here comes from a study of T cell responses to AZD1222 COVID-19 vaccine. Study results and caveats: Among vaccine-associated CD4 TCRs, coverage spanned spike, with dominance at 160-218 and 743-854.

V shed 3 bases and J shed 4 bases, with 6 bases lying between them. The germline CDR1 and CDR2 sequences are LNHNV and YYDKDF (reference sequence). The CDR3 sequence is 13 residues long. A word on this clone: No antigen is known for it.

Profiled with immunoSEQ multiplex PCR; TCRdb holds only in-frame clones, not every one. The top ten hold around 4.9% of the sample, which has around 80,000 clones, more than 85% seen once. The sequencing here drew on peripheral blood, taken on day 0 of AZD1222 vaccination. The sequence was collected from an adult in good health. The chain employs TRBV15 and TRBJ1-4, with unresolved D. The CDR3 reads CATSRGYNEKLFF. The CDR3 bases are TGTGCCACCAGCAGGGGCTATAATGAAAAACTGTTTTTT.